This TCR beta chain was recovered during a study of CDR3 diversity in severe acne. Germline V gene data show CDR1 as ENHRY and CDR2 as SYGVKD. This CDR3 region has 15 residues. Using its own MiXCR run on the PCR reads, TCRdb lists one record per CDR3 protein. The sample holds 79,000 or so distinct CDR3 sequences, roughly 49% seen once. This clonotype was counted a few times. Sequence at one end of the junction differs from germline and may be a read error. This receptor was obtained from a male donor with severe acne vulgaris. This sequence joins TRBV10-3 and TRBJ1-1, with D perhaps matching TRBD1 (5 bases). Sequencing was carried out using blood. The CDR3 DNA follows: TGTGCCGTCAGCCCGAGTGGGGGATTGAACACTGAAGCTTTCTTT. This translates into CAVSPSGGLNTEAFF.